A selection of T cell receptor beta chains follows, all from one sample in a study of CXCR3-negative and CXCR3-positive naive CD8 T cells. After re-calling the 5' RACE reads, TCRdb lists one entry per CDR3 protein, DNA absent. The sample has approximately 100,000 distinct CDR3 sequences. The sample taken for sequencing was naive CXCR3+ CD8+ T cells from blood. Receptors originate from a human donor in good health. Some clones in this sample may be carry-over from other donors' samples. Both conserved end residues are part of each CDR3.

>TRBJ2-2|TRBV29-1
CSVRVIGELFF
>TRBJ1-1|TRBV29-1
CSDGLGNTEAFF
>TRBJ2-3|TRBV5-1
CASSLIDTSSTDTQYF
>TRBJ2-7|TRBV10-3
CAISGGSSGASSYEQYF
>TRBJ2-7|TRBV9
CASSHLPGLLDEQYF
>TRBJ2-1|TRBV29-1
CSVDGAGGPRNEQFF
>TRBJ2-5|TRBV20-1
CSAREWGTSGGQETQYF
>TRBJ1-1|TRBV7-6
CASSRGEGLGNTEAFF
>TRBJ1-1|TRBV14
CASNQVGTEAFF
>TRBJ1-2|TRBV29-1
CSVPLRGLGYTF
>TRBJ2-7|TRBV10-1
CASNSPGGYYEQYF
>TRBJ1-5|TRBV18
CASSRAGFGGNQPQHF
>TRBJ2-3|TRBV9
CASSVGSRTDTQYF
>TRBJ1-2|TRBV7-2
CASSSSTGRNGYTF
>TRBJ1-2|TRBV29-1
CSVDGRESYYGYTF
>TRBJ2-7|TRBV19
CASTPASGNTYEQYF
>TRBJ1-1|TRBV5-1
CASSLEGVEEAFF
>TRBJ2-2|TRBV6-2/TRBV6-3
CASSYSWGTGELFF
>TRBJ2-3|TRBV7-8
CASSLGLAFGPTDTQYF
>TRBJ1-5|TRBV6-2/TRBV6-3
CASGTPKPQHF
>TRBJ1-4|TRBV7-8
CASSPTGVTGEKLFF
>TRBJ2-3|TRBV7-2
CASSYVAGGQDTQYF
>TRBJ2-3|TRBV6-5
CASAFGDTDTKYF
>TRBJ1-2|TRBV9
CASSVAGDSPYGYTF
>TRBJ2-1|TRBV9
CASSVGREYNEQFF
>TRBJ2-1|TRBV28
CASSRLNRGRYNEQFF
>TRBJ2-1|TRBV9
CASSVGQGAGNEQFF
>TRBJ2-7|TRBV7-9
CASSSPEAVLSYEQYF
>TRBJ1-5|TRBV4-3
CASSQEGGWQPQHF